Here is one T cell receptor (beta chain) with its context. This clone was counted once. Its antigen remains unidentified. No clone much larger than this one lies a single base away; base qualities are absent. This sample is part of a study of cytomegalovirus exposure and HLA in healthy donors (dated by TCRdb to 2016 to 2017). In terms of the full investigation: According to an earlier analysis of a few hundred of the donors, about 180 million T cells yielded 90 million to 130 million unique TCR beta sequences and about 300 Gb of sequence data. Class I and class II HLA loci were covered by the typing at four-digit resolution. Typing coverage varied by locus: about 629-640 donors for A, B, C, DRB1 and DQB1; roughly 560 for DQA1; approximately 570 for DPA1; about 450 for DPB1. The aim of the study was to test whether cataloging public T cell receptors could identify signatures of past pathogen exposure. Donor age, sex, ethnicity and CMV serostatus were collected together with the repertoire data. In a later genetic analysis, genome-wide SNP genotypes for about 55% of the roughly 700 donors were used, and that subset was treated as a discovery cohort. Among about 390 genotyped donors of the cohort, an average of around 240,000 unique TCR beta nucleotide sequences were sequenced per donor, around a sixth of them non-productive. Among the roughly 430 genotyped donors, around 81% belonged to the genetic ancestry cluster associated with self-reported Caucasian donors. All discovery cohort repertoires had been generated using a single sequencing platform. Rather than using new phenotypic data, the later analysis identified candidate immune exposures from TCR beta sequences and from how often those sequences occurred across donors. A later analysis re-analyzed previously published TCR beta repertoires from 550 to 700 donors and added high-resolution HLA genotyping to study TCR occurrence patterns. The study combined high-throughput TCR immunosequencing, statistical association of individual TCRs with disease status, and machine learning to predict cytomegalovirus infection status. To decide whether each TCR beta V gene segment behaved as functional or pseudogenic, an earlier analysis of over 500 of the donors relied on high-throughput TCR beta sequencing. A separate validation cohort of over a hundred different subjects was used in addition to the 666-subject first cohort. Approximately 300 gigabases of sequencing data and tens of millions of unique TCR sequences made up an early release that covered 640 HLA-typed donors. The study profiled the T cell repertoires of under 700 subjects by immunosequencing and related them to cytomegalovirus serostatus. Roughly 5 DR-DQ haplotypes were treated as single units for association and clustering because of strong linkage in the cohort. The full study reports these points: Because counts were too low, seventeen rarely observed V segments, including chromosome 9 orphons, were excluded from the earlier analysis of 500 to 700 of the donors. Assigning TCR associations to individual alleles was difficult when HLA alleles, especially DR and DQ, strongly co-occurred. A later analysis reported that several top co-occurrence clusters appeared linked to parvovirus B19, influenza, CMV and Epstein-Barr virus. A later analysis associated 17,000 or so TCR beta sequences with specific HLA alleles at a false discovery rate of 0.05. Three of the identified cytomegalovirus-associated TCR beta chains were confirmed in vitro to be specific for cytomegalovirus antigens. Because HLA typing was unavailable for some donors at each locus, only the typed subset was used in association tests. The cohort was sequenced for TCR beta chains only, and without alpha or paired-chain data the features that could be detected were limited. A later genetic analysis reported fewer N-insertions in productive TCRs among donors in an Asian-associated ancestry cluster than the roughly 640-donor mean. While some public TCRs were present in many individuals, most TCR sequences turned up only very rarely across donors. Presence/absence analyses assumed roughly uniform sequencing depth across donors, an assumption that may not hold. The 87-base-pair reads could not distinguish some IMGT-functional V segments, including TRBV6-2 and TRBV6-3, so those segments were excluded. In a later analysis, the rate of TCR association differed among HLA loci, with DRB1 alleles having the most associated TCRs and HLA-C alleles having the fewest. A further reported finding was that TCR beta sequences accurately predicted the HLA-A and HLA-B alleles for most subjects in the first cohort. A later analysis found that most CMV-associated TCR beta chains appeared HLA-restricted, with HLA associations seemingly driven largely by CMV exposure. An earlier analysis of approximately 500 of the donors showed that most TCR beta V segments appeared in productive rearrangements either about 90% or about 30% of the time, which broadly matched IMGT annotations. The authors suggested that the approach could potentially be extended to other disease states and immunological phenotypes. The classifier was reported to diagnose cytomegalovirus status with high specificity and sensitivity in both the original and validation cohorts. In a later analysis, HLA-associated TCR beta chains were found to be more clonally expanded and to have lower generation probabilities than equally common non-associated chains. An association between a missense DCLRE1C variant and V-gene and J-gene trimming of TCR beta chains was found in a later genetic analysis and replicated in an independent cohort. The sequencing pipeline was judged likely to have produced a cluster of highly shared sequence variants as a technical artifact. CMV serostatus was the only immune exposure information available for the cohort. In the study, some 160 TCR beta chains were listed as associated with cytomegalovirus. Correlated functional status among segregating V segments might reflect linkage disequilibrium, but an unknown experimental factor could not be ruled out.

Preparation of the library involved the immunoSEQ multiplex PCR assay. For the multiplex PCR, a mixture combining 60 forward primers for TCR Vbeta segments and 13 reverse primers for TCR Jbeta segments was used. Amplification of the CDR3 region of rearranged TCR beta genes was performed with a multiplex PCR assay on genomic DNA. On the Illumina HiSeq System, the amplified TCR beta libraries were sequenced as 87-base-pair reads. On the authors' methods: A later analysis counted tens of millions of unique TCR beta chains across the 600 to 850 repertoires, and some 11 million of these chains were shared by at least two donors. A nearest-neighbor algorithm error-corrected the raw reads and collapsed the reads into unique sequences, merging closely related sequences to remove PCR and sequencing errors. To assign V, D and J gene segments, CDR3 sequences were aligned to IMGT reference sequences. Each retained sequence needed at least a six-nucleotide match to both a V gene segment and a J gene segment. A rearrangement was called productive if the CDR3 had no stop codons and remained in frame with V and J, and every other rearrangement was called non-productive. CDR3 was defined according to IMGT convention as the region running from the second conserved V-encoded cysteine to the conserved J-encoded phenylalanine. The earlier analysis of 500 to 600 of the donors excluded sequences that lacked an unambiguous match to a single V gene segment. In an earlier analysis of 587 of the donors, V segments were called functional above 56.7% productive rearrangements and were called segregating when the between-donor standard deviation exceeded 5%. A statistical classification framework was developed to diagnose cytomegalovirus status using the catalog of TCR beta chain sequences. V and J gene assignment, in a later analysis, came from comparing TCR nucleotide sequences with IMGT/GENE-DB human TR gene sequences. The TCRdist pipeline was used in a later analysis to assign CDR3 sequences and most-parsimonious VDJ recombination scenarios. In a later analysis, every TCR beta chain was defined by the combination of its CDR3 amino acid sequence and its V-gene family, and reads without a unique V-gene family were dropped. A later analysis removed 592 highly shared, low-generation-probability nucleotide sequences to deal with suspected cross-contamination and a sequencing artifact. For each public chain, a later analysis derived a clonal expansion index from normalized ranks of inferred template counts within each repertoire. A later analysis computed generation probabilities with a VDJ recombination model fitted to out-of-frame rearrangements, and checked the results against IGoR. Hypergeometric tests were used in a later analysis to score TCR-TCR, TCR-HLA and TCR-CMV co-occurrence, with a repertoire-size bias correction applied to the TCR pairs. A later analysis estimated false discovery rates by permuting HLA or CMV assignments 20 times. In a later analysis, co-occurring TCRs were grouped using DBSCAN, and TCRdist sequence similarity was added for clustering within HLA-allele-positive subsets. Co-occurrence clustering excluded repertoires with fewer than 30,000 or more than 120,000 public chains, plus five with anomalous nucleotide sharing. The table comes from immuneACCESS by way of TCRdb, which keeps in-frame sequences with V and J called. Part of the clones is missing from these tables; in studies checked, under half for an unresolved V gene and the rest for unknown reasons. D and trimming come from the DNA, and the V and J calls and clone size come from that table. For this sample the table gives 150,000 to 200,000 clones, of which roughly four fifths were detected only once. The ten largest clonotypes hold about 1.6% of the sample.

In total, more than 500 healthy bone marrow donors made up the cohort. At the time of sampling, every cohort member was nominally healthy, though immune exposures that went unrecorded were likely present. The donor tested CMV seronegative, placing the donor among the approximately 400 seronegative members of the cohort. A peripheral blood sample was provided by each donor, and peripheral blood mononuclear cells were used for TCR beta sequencing. Genomic DNA was extracted from the blood cell samples with the Qiagen DNeasy Blood Extraction Kit. The CDR3, from cysteine to phenylalanine, totals 15 residues. The only DNA kept is the CDR3, 45 bases in frame from the first base. V loses 4 bases at its end and J loses 2 bases; junction bases beyond the gene matches: 10. CDR1 is given as SQVTM and CDR2 as ANQGSEA, both from the germline V gene.

The receptor chain draws on TRBV29-1 and TRBJ1-2; 7 middle bases align to TRBD1. Sequencing used PBMCs. The clonotype was recovered from a man aged 45-65 years in good health and CMV-seronegative. DNA sequence: TGCAGCGTTGTGGGGCCAGGGGGAGGAAACTATGGCTACACCTTC. Its protein is CSVVGPGGGNYGYTF.